The T cell receptor (beta chain) under discussion was sequenced for a study of blood T cell repertoires in COVID-19. About the research overall: Acute-phase and convalescent COVID-19 samples originated in the United States, Italy and Spain. T cells, B-cell-depleted T cells, or PBMCs provided the cDNA or gDNA that served as material.

V was clipped by 3 bases and J by 0 bases, with 9 bases between them. The CDR3 has 15 residues. Germline values: CDR1 MNHEY, CDR2 SMNVEV (reference sequence). How the authors handled the data: Estimated nucleated cell counts came from reference gene primer amplification. Some clones are missing from TCRdb's copy, which holds only in-frame ones; the method was immunoSEQ multiplex PCR. That table supplies the V and J calls and clone size; D and trimming were determined from the DNA. The sample holds 110,000 or so clones, 90% seen once. Sequencing was performed on peripheral blood. The TCR comes from a woman between 50 and 59 years old with acute or convalescent COVID-19. V is TRBV27 and J is TRBJ1-5; D unresolved. CDR3 sequence: CASSLEGYSNQPQHF. The CDR3 DNA reads TGTGCCAGCAGTTTGGAGGGTTATAGCAATCAGCCCCAGCATTTT.